The clone carrying this TCR beta chain occurred many times. Its antigen remains unidentified. The data derive from a study of T cells after yellow fever vaccination. Each CDR3 protein gets one entry after TCRdb re-called the 5' RACE reads with MiXCR. The data show approximately 340,000 distinct CDR3 sequences, over 8% seen once. Study-wide points: The secondary response peaked faster, at day 5 versus 15, but was weaker.

Sample: PBMCs, taken on the day of the first yellow fever vaccination. This TCR came from a man between 18 and 29 years old who received the YFV17D yellow fever vaccine.

The CDR3 nucleotides read TGCGCCAGCAGCCAAGCGGCGAGCGGGTTAGCCTACGAGCAGTACTTC. This codes for CASSQAASGLAYEQYF. The rearrangement joins TRBV4-1 to TRBJ2-7; D is perhaps TRBD2 (6 bases). Trimming removed 1 base at V and 2 bases at J, with 15 bases between. The CDR3 sequence is 16 residues long. The germline V gene has CDR1 MGHRA and CDR2 YSYEKL.